A selection of T cell receptor beta chains follows, all from one sample in a study of blood T cell repertoires in COVID-19. Clones were sequenced by immunoSEQ multiplex PCR, and TCRdb holds only the in-frame ones, with some missing. This table holds around 180,000 clones, roughly nine tenths found once. Sequenced: PBMCs or T cells enriched from blood (not recorded which). Receptor source: a woman in her thirties or forties with acute COVID-19. Each CDR3 is given with its conserved first and last residue. The order of the fields is V gene, J gene, CDR3 protein.

V: TRBV11-1
J: TRBJ2-3
CDR3: CASSPPSPRDTQYF

V: TRBV4-1
J: TRBJ2-5
CDR3: CASSPRDSQETQYF

V: TRBV3-1/TRBV3-2
J: TRBJ1-3
CDR3: CASSQTQGSGNTIYF

V: TRBV28
J: TRBJ2-4
CDR3: CASSLSPAKNIQYF

V: TRBV4-3
J: TRBJ2-7
CDR3: CASSQDSGHYEQYF

V: TRBV30
J: TRBJ1-1
CDR3: CAWSVNGRTEAFF

V: TRBV15
J: TRBJ1-3
CDR3: CATSRDVSSSGNTIYF

V: TRBV4-1
J: TRBJ2-3
CDR3: CASSQRQFSSTDTQYF

V: TRBV9
J: TRBJ2-5
CDR3: CASSVGFQETQYF

V: TRBV19
J: TRBJ2-2
CDR3: CASSIGNSGRAMDTGELFF

V: TRBV3-1/TRBV3-2
J: TRBJ1-2
CDR3: CASRQKDGYTF

V: TRBV11-2
J: TRBJ2-4
CDR3: CASSLLTGFDAKNIQYF

V: TRBV7-2
J: TRBJ2-1
CDR3: CASSPRPATLAGEQFF

V: TRBV30
J: TRBJ2-5
CDR3: CAWSDSPGLQETQYF

V: TRBV9
J: TRBJ2-3
CDR3: CASSPSGTGGTDTQYF

V: TRBV18
J: TRBJ1-1
CDR3: CASSNTGNTEAFF

V: TRBV5-6
J: TRBJ2-2
CDR3: CASSFGTGNTGELFF

V: TRBV5-8
J: TRBJ1-2
CDR3: CASSPGQGFYGYTF

V: TRBV18
J: TRBJ2-7
CDR3: CASSPGPRWGGVTGQYF

V: TRBV2
J: TRBJ2-7
CDR3: CASSESGRQKNYEQYF

V: TRBV30
J: TRBJ1-2
CDR3: CAWSVFQGASGYTF

V: TRBV3-1/TRBV3-2
J: TRBJ2-1
CDR3: CASSQRASHNEQFF

V: TRBV4-2
J: TRBJ2-4
CDR3: CASSQEGDRDLNIQYF

V: TRBV9
J: TRBJ1-2
CDR3: CASSVGLEGVGTPNGYTF

V: TRBV28
J: TRBJ2-5
CDR3: CASSTGTSGGLWQETQYF

V: TRBV11-2
J: TRBJ2-1
CDR3: CASSQSGGYNEQFF

V: TRBV5-1
J: TRBJ1-1
CDR3: CASSPTGLNTEAFF

V: TRBV7-9
J: TRBJ2-3
CDR3: CASSLTRQRGTDTQYF

V: TRBV28
J: TRBJ1-1
CDR3: CASNLGQGLRAFF

V: TRBV7-2
J: TRBJ2-5
CDR3: CASSLNVGAGGPETQYF

V: TRBV29-1
J: TRBJ2-7
CDR3: CSVETGSGNEQYF

V: TRBV11-2
J: TRBJ2-5
CDR3: CASSRLAGGETQYF

V: TRBV28
J: TRBJ1-5
CDR3: CASSSGRGQGQPQHF

V: TRBV30
J: TRBJ1-3
CDR3: CAWSPGQRISGNTIYF

V: TRBV6-5
J: TRBJ2-7
CDR3: CASSSGFYEQYF

V: TRBV5-1
J: TRBJ2-3
CDR3: CASSLAGGPGTDTQYF

V: TRBV7-9
J: TRBJ2-1
CDR3: CASTSGGASYNEQFF

V: TRBV6-5
J: TRBJ1-3
CDR3: CASTEGDSGNTIYF

V: TRBV4-1
J: TRBJ1-5
CDR3: CASSQEMGQPQHF

V: TRBV6-5
J: TRBJ1-2
CDR3: CASSPTGGAGGYTF

V: TRBV19
J: TRBJ1-6
CDR3: CASSTLGLSSPLHF

V: TRBV25-1
J: TRBJ1-1
CDR3: CASSETGFRWTEAFF